This entry describes one T cell receptor beta chain. The antigen is unknown. This sample stems from a study of blood T cells in healthy people across ages. Study overall: With template switching, about one barcoded beta molecule was captured per two T cells. Notes on the study in general: CMV status of donors was not determined, possibly confounding expanded clonotype changes. Observed TCR beta diversity per million T cells went down as age went up. This fall followed a roughly linear course with age.

Primers used in a second PCR of roughly 6 to 11 cycles were a sample-barcoded 5' primer and a J-beta primer mix. A single record per CDR3 protein comes from TCRdb applying MiXCR to the 5' RACE reads. The repertoire includes around 2 million distinct CDR3 sequences, approximately 40% of them detected once, and about 23% sits in the top ten. Germline V gene lookup returns CDR1 SGHVS and CDR2 FNYEAQ. Trimming left V 3 bases short and J 3 bases short, with 12 bases between. The CDR3 runs to 14 residues. The chain carries TRBV7-6 and TRBJ2-7; tentatively, D is TRBD2 (6 bases). The sequence was collected from a human donor in good health. The sample was blood. This CDR3 reads CASSLRRDGYEQYF. The DNA of the CDR3 is TGTGCCAGCAGCTTGAGGAGGGACGGCTACGAGCAGTACTTC.